This T cell receptor (beta chain) appears in the sequencing data of a study of human T cells and chemical hapten exposure. Across the study: Patch tests containing 0.01% DPC, applied to the upper back, were read at 6 days.

This clonotype was seen many times. As for time point: patch test 1, 2 weeks after DPC sensitization. As for treatment: therapeutic diphenylcyclopropenone sensitization with weekly scalp DPC. CDR1 and CDR2 from the germline V gene are LGHNA and YSLEER. V was pared by 0 bases and J by 6 bases, with 6 bases between. This CDR3 contains 14 residues. The library attached unique molecular identifiers to individual cDNA molecules. From the RACE reads, TCRdb called clonotypes with MiXCR, one entry per CDR3 protein. The repertoire consists of under 150,000 distinct CDR3 sequences, with about 12% occurring once and the leading ten covering about 1.4%.

The origin of this receptor is a woman aged 45 to 65 with alopecia areata. Some clones in this sample may be carry-over from other donors' samples. This chain uses TRBV4-3 with TRBJ1-6; weak D call: TRBD1 (5 bases). The sample here was whole blood, taken in connection with sensitization to the hapten diphenylcyclopropenone (DPC). CDR3: CASSQDDSNSPLHF. The CDR3 nucleotides read TGCGCCAGCAGCCAAGATGACAGTAATTCACCCCTCCACTTT.